The 2 T cell receptor beta chains reported below all come from one sample, sequenced in a study of shared clonotypes between healthy human individuals. CD45RO-negative cells were positively selected for CCR7, leaving out terminally differentiated effector memory CD45RA+ cells. This table comes from immunoSEQ multiplex PCR, and its TCRdb copy is limited to in-frame clones, with some not included. The sample holds about 680,000 clones, 92% seen once. The sample comprised naive CD8+ T cells sorted from blood. The receptors were gathered from a man aged 30 to 45 in good health.

This clone was seen just once. CDR3 coding DNA: TGTGCCAGCAGCTTGTTTGAGGGACTGAGCACAGATACGCAGTATTTT. Its protein is CASSLFEGLSTDTQYF. The chain is built from TRBV5-5 and TRBJ2-3, with TRBD2 as a possible D gene (6 bases). Trimming took off 1 base at V and 0 bases at J, with 12 bases between the two ends. The V gene's germline CDR1 is SGHKS and CDR2 YYEKEE (reference sequence). This CDR3 is built from 16 residues.

This sequence joins TRBV9 and TRBJ1-1; TRBD1 might be the D (6 bases). V was pared by 3 bases and J by 2 bases, with 14 bases between. CDR3 length: 15 residues. Germline V gene lookup returns CDR1 SGDLS and CDR2 YYNGEE. The CDR3 region has the DNA TGTGCCAGCAGCGCCCGAGAACAGGGTAACACTGAAGCTTTCTTT. Protein sequence: CASSAREQGNTEAFF. The whole variable domain, remainder taken from reference TRBV9 and TRBJ1-1, is DSGVTQTPKHLITATGQRVTLRCSPRSGDLSVYWYQQSLDQGLQFLIQYYNGEERAKGNILERFSAQQFPDLHSELNLSSLELGDSALYFCASSAREQGNTEAFFGQGTRLTVV.